This passage covers 25 T cell receptor beta chains from one sample sequenced in a study of Graves' ophthalmopathy and Graves' hyperthyroidism. Amplifying from RNA transcripts, the study obtained TCR beta CDR3 regions. HTBI-primed first-round RT-PCR preceded second-round multiplex PCR. MiXCR, applied by TCRdb to the multiplex PCR reads, yields one record per CDR3 protein. The repertoire holds fewer than 70,000 distinct CDR3 sequences, with about half as singletons. The sample comprised peripheral blood. The receptors come from an adult woman with Graves' ophthalmopathy.

The chain is built from TRBV19 and TRBJ1-5; 8 bases fit TRBD1. Looked up from germline, CDR1 is LNHDA and CDR2 is SQIVND (reference sequence). This CDR3 region has 12 residues. V was clipped by 9 bases and J by 2 bases; unmatched bases: 0. The CDR3: CARTGGNQPQHF. The CDR3 coding sequence is TGTGCCAGGACAGGGGGCAATCAGCCCCAGCATTTT.

This clonotype was picked up many times. The chain is built from TRBV7-6 and TRBJ2-2, with a weak D call TRBD1 (6 bases). In germline, CDR1 is SGHVS, CDR2 FNYEAQ. Trimming stripped 1 base from V and 9 bases from J, with 12 bases between. This CDR3 has 14 amino acids. The CDR3 region is CASSLDQGLRELFF. The CDR3 bases are TGTGCCAGCAGCTTAGATCAGGGGCTCAGGGAGCTGTTTTTT.

Comment on this clonotype: The germline gene is not matched at one end of the junction; a read error may be the cause. The chain is built from TRBV9 and TRBJ2-1; 7 bases are shared with TRBD2. Per germline, CDR1 SGDLS and CDR2 YYNGEE. This CDR3 is 16 amino acids long. The CDR3 spells CASGVDGGSSYNEQFF. CDR3 sequence (DNA): TGTGCCAGCGGCGTAGATGGCGGGAGCTCCTACAACGAGCAGTTCTTC.

The sample holds many counts of this clonotype. V is TRBV12-3 or TRBV12-4 and J is TRBJ1-1, with 11 bases matching TRBD1. The CDR3 covers 14 residues. The V gene end was trimmed by 6 bases and the J gene end by 7 bases; junction bases not matched to a gene: 7. This CDR3 is CASRHGTGGGEAFF. In nucleotides, the CDR3 is TGTGCCAGCAGACATGGGACAGGGGGAGGTGAAGCTTTCTTT.

The V call is TRBV2, the J call TRBJ2-7; TRBD2 matches at 10 bases. The ends lost 4 bases at V and 6 bases at J; junction bases unmatched: 18. CDR1 is SNHLY and CDR2 is FYNNEI in the germline V gene. The CDR3 is 18 amino acids. Here the CDR3 DNA reads TGTGCCAGCAGTGCTAGAGACCCCGGGTTGGGACTAGCGAGCGAGCAGTACTTC. It encodes CASSARDPGLGLASEQYF.

At least ten counts were recorded for this clonotype. The V call is TRBV14, the J call TRBJ1-2; D not certain. This CDR3 has 13 residues. V was trimmed by 5 bases and J by 8 bases, leaving 15 bases between them. Germline CDR1 and CDR2: SGHDN and FVKESK. The CDR3 sequence: CASSASGRGGYTF. CDR3 DNA: TGTGCCAGCAGCGCCTCGGGTCGAGGCGGCTACACCTTC.

The rearrangement uses TRBV7-8 and TRBJ1-2; TRBD1 might be the D (5 bases). CDR1 is SGHVS and CDR2 is FQNEAQ in the germline V gene. V lost 1 base and J 3 bases, leaving 12 bases between the germline ends. The CDR3 contains 15 residues. The CDR3 loop reads CASSLDPGAHYGYTF. CDR3 DNA: TGTGCCAGCAGCTTAGACCCCGGGGCGCACTATGGCTACACCTTC.

This sequence joins TRBV20-1 and TRBJ2-1, with D possibly matching TRBD1 (5 bases). The length of the CDR3 is 11 residues. The germline gives CDR1 DFQATT, CDR2 SNEGSKA (reference sequence). V was trimmed by 4 bases and J by 6 bases, leaving 7 bases between them. The CDR3 DNA reads TGCAGTGCTAATACAGGCAATGAGCAGTTCTTC. Its protein product is CSANTGNEQFF.

As concerns this clonotype: At one end, the junction sequence differs from germline, possibly due to a read error. The chain uses TRBV7-9 and TRBJ2-1, with 8 bases that match TRBD2. Germline CDR1 SEHNR, CDR2 FQNEAQ (reference sequence). The CDR3 sequence is 14 residues long. The CDR3 reads CASSLSGSHNEQFF. The CDR3 nucleotides are TGTGCCAGCAGCTTAAGCGGGAGTCACAATGAGCAGTTCTTT.

This clonotype was observed a few times. V usage is TRBV25-1 and J usage is TRBJ2-7; tentatively, D is TRBD1 (6 bases). The CDR3 spans 15 residues. V lost 4 bases and J 2 bases, leaving 15 bases between the germline ends. Per germline, CDR1 MGHDK and CDR2 SYGVNS. The CDR3 region has the DNA TGTGCCAGCAGTGCTAGACCTCACAGGGCCTACGAGCAGTACTTC. It specifies CASSARPHRAYEQYF.

At least ten counts were recorded for this clonotype. This chain joins TRBV19 and TRBJ1-2, with TRBD1 identical over 7 bases. Trimming at V came to 7 bases and at J to 4 bases, leaving 12 bases not matched to a gene. Germline assignment: CDR1 LNHDA and CDR2 SQIVND (reference sequence). This CDR3 contains 15 residues. The CDR3 here is CASNPKTGVGYGYTF. The CDR3 nucleotides read TGTGCCAGTAACCCGAAAACAGGGGTCGGCTATGGCTACACCTTC.

This clonotype was found once. At one of its ends the junction is not consistent with the germline gene, which may arise from a read error. CDR3 coding DNA: TGTGGCAGCAGCACCGCAGGGGTGGGTTCTGAAGCTTTCTTT. It encodes CGSSTAGVGSEAFF. The chain links TRBV9 to TRBJ1-1; D is possibly TRBD1 (6 bases). This CDR3 spans 14 amino acids. Looked up from germline, CDR1 is SGDLS and CDR2 is YYNGEE.

This clonotype was counted ten times or more. The chain has TRBV5-1 and TRBJ2-3; possibly TRBD2 for D (5 bases). The CDR3 is 14 amino acids. The V end was cut by 4 bases, the J end by 2 bases, with 11 bases between. Germline CDR1 SGHRS, CDR2 YFSETQ. CDR3 protein: CASSLSGTTDTQYF. In nucleotides, the CDR3 is TGCGCCAGCAGCCTAAGCGGTACCACAGATACGCAGTATTTT.

The gene calls are TRBV2 and TRBJ1-5; D unclear. This CDR3 has 14 residues. CDR1 SNHLY and CDR2 FYNNEI come from the germline V gene. Trimming stripped 2 bases from V and 1 base from J, with 6 bases between. CDR3 loop: CASSERQSNQPQHF. CDR3 sequence (DNA): TGTGCCAGCAGTGAAAGGCAGAGCAATCAGCCCCAGCATTTT.

This clonotype occurred a few times. This chain connects TRBV27 to TRBJ2-7, with D possibly being TRBD1 (6 bases). Germline V gene data show CDR1 as MNHEY and CDR2 as SMNVEV (reference sequence). The CDR3 sequence is 14 residues long. Trimming removed 8 bases at V and 2 bases at J, with 16 bases between. This chain's CDR3 is CASYLRDIAYEQYF. In DNA form, the CDR3 reads TGTGCCAGCTACCTCCGGGACATCGCCTACGAGCAGTACTTC.

This clonotype was detected ten times or more. The chain couples TRBV11-2 to TRBJ2-1; D not resolved. The V gene's germline CDR1 is SGHAT and CDR2 FQNNGV. V shed 4 bases and J shed 0 bases, with 10 bases lying between them. The CDR3 extends over 15 amino acids. The CDR3 reads CASSSPGSSYNEQFF. CDR3 sequence (DNA): TGTGCCAGCAGCTCGCCAGGTAGCTCCTACAATGAGCAGTTCTTC.

CDR3: CASSVEGQINSPLHF. The CDR3 region has the DNA TGTGCCAGCAGCGTAGAGGGACAGATTAATTCACCCCTCCACTTT. The V and J genes are TRBV9 and TRBJ1-6; 7 nucleotides agree with TRBD1. Trimming removed 0 bases from V and 6 bases from J; junction bases left unmatched: 3. This CDR3 region has 15 residues. Germline V gene data show CDR1 as SGDLS and CDR2 as YYNGEE.

The table lists this clonotype with many counts. This chain connects TRBV19 to TRBJ2-1; TRBD2 matches 8 bases. Germline values: CDR1 LNHDA, CDR2 SQIVND (reference sequence). The V segment lost 7 bases and the J segment 8 bases; nucleotides outside the gene matches: 10. The CDR3 has 14 amino acids. The CDR3 loop is CASKRREGHYEQFF. The CDR3, as DNA: TGTGCCAGTAAAAGACGGGAGGGCCATTATGAGCAGTTCTTC.

This chain uses TRBV20-1 with TRBJ2-6; TRBD2 is a possible D gene (5 bases). CDR3 length: 19 amino acids. The V and J ends lost 4 bases and 0 bases respectively, with 22 bases between them. Germline CDR1 reads DFQATT; CDR2 reads SNEGSKA (reference sequence). CDR3 bases: TGCAGTGCTAACCGGGGAGTCCCCGGGCTGTGCTCTGGGGCCAACGTCCTGACTTTC. Encoded protein: CSANRGVPGLCSGANVLTF.

This clonotype has at least ten counts. The chain links TRBV5-6 to TRBJ2-1; no definite D call. The V end was cut by 1 base, the J end by 9 bases, with 5 bases between. Germline-derived CDR1 and CDR2 are SGHDT and YYEEEE. The CDR3 is 11 residues long. CDR3 residues: CASSLLREQFF. In DNA, the CDR3 is TGTGCCAGCAGCTTGTTGCGTGAGCAGTTCTTC.

The chain carries TRBV7-3 and TRBJ2-1, with 14 bases fitting TRBD2. This CDR3 spans 16 amino acids. Germline V lookup: CDR1 SGHTA, CDR2 FQGTGA. V shed 5 bases, J shed 7 bases, and the junction held 7 bases outside the gene matches. The CDR3, as DNA: TGTGCCAGCAGCGCCTGGGGACTAGCGGGGGCGAATGAGCAGTTCTTC. It translates to CASSAWGLAGANEQFF.

Many counts were recorded for this clonotype. The chain uses TRBV27 and TRBJ1-2; D uncertain. V gave up 4 bases and J gave up 8 bases, with 14 bases separating them. The CDR3 length is 13 residues. Germline values: CDR1 MNHEY, CDR2 SMNVEV (reference sequence). CDR3 in amino acids: CASSSLGLEGYTF. The CDR3 DNA sequence: TGTGCCAGCAGTTCGTTGGGCTTGGAGGGCTACACCTTC.

This clonotype was counted a few times. The V and J genes are TRBV29-1 and TRBJ2-7; perhaps TRBD1 as D (5 bases). Trimming removed 7 bases at V and 9 bases at J, with 19 bases between. The CDR3 has 12 amino acids. Germline assignment: CDR1 SQVTM and CDR2 ANQGSEA. This CDR3 is CSADGDRDGQYF. As DNA, the CDR3 is TGCAGCGCTGATGGAGACAGAGACGGGCAGTACTTC.

This clonotype was seen ten or more times. This chain joins TRBV5-1 and TRBJ2-2; D unresolved. Germline V CDR1 and CDR2: SGHRS, YFSETQ. CDR3 length: 13 amino acids. V was cut by 7 bases and J by 7 bases, with 14 bases left in between. The CDR3 sequence: CASRSGWIGELFF. The DNA of the CDR3 is TGCGCCAGCCGTTCCGGGTGGATCGGGGAGCTGTTTTTT.

This chain links TRBV20-1 with TRBJ2-5; D possibly uses TRBD1 or TRBD2 (5 bases each). This CDR3 contains 13 residues. Germline loops: CDR1 DFQATT, CDR2 SNEGSKA (reference sequence). The V end lost 6 bases, the J end lost 5 bases, and 16 bases lay between the germline ends. The CDR3 reads CSARWAEGETQYF. In DNA, the CDR3 is TGCAGTGCCCGCTGGGCCGAGGGGGAGACCCAGTACTTC.